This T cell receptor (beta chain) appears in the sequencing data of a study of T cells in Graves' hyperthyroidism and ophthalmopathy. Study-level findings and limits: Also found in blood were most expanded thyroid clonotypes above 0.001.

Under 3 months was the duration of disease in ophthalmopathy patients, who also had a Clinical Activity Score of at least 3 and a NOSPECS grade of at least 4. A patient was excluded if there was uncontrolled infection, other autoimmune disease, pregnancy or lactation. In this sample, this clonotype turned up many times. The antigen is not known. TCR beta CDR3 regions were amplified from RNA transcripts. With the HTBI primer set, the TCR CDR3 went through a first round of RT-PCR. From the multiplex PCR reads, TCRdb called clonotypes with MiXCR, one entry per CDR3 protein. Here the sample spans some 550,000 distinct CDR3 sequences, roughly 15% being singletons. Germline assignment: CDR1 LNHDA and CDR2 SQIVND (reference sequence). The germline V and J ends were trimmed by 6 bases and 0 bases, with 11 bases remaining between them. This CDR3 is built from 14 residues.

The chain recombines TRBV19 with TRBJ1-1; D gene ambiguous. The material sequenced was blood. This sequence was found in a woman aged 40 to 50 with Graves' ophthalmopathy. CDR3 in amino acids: CASSIGQMNTEAFF. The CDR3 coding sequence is TGTGCCAGTAGCATCGGGCAGATGAACACTGAAGCTTTCTTT.